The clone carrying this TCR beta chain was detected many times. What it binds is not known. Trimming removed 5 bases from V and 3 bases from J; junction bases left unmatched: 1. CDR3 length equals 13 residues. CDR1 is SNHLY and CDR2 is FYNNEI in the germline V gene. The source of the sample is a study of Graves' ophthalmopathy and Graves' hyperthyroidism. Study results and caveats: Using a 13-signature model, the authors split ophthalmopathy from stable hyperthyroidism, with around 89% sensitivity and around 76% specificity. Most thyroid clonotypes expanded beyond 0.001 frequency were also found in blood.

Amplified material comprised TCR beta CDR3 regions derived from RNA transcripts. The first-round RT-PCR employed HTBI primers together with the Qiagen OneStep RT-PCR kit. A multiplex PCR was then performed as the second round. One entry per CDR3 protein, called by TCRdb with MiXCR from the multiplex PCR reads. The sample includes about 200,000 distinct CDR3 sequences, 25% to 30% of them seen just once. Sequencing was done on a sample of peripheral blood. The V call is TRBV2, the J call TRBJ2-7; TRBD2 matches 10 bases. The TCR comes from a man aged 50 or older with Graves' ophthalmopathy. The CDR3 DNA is TGTGCCAGCAGTTCTAGCGGGAGCTACGAGCAGTACTTC. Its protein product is CASSSSGSYEQYF.